Described below is a single T cell receptor beta chain sequence and its context. Its antigen is unknown. TCRdb ran MiXCR on the 5' RACE reads and lists one entry per CDR3 protein. The data contain 300,000 to 350,000 distinct CDR3 sequences, 10% to 15% of them singletons. The V end was cut by 4 bases, the J end by 7 bases, with 8 bases between. CDR1 and CDR2 from the germline V gene are SGHVS and FQNEAQ. The CDR3 extends over 11 amino acids. The sample belongs to a study of T-cell memory formation after mild COVID-19. Study findings and constraints: Clones that contracted from day 15 to 85 were balanced CD4/CD8, while later expanders leaned CD4+. Mostly located in CM and EM were contracting CD4+ clones, with contracting CD8+ clones located in EMRA.

Sequencing input: PBMCs or a T cell subset sorted from them (not recorded which). V and J are TRBV7-8 and TRBJ2-7, with D tentatively TRBD1 (6 bases). The TCR comes from a man between 18 and 29 years old who had mild COVID-19 (a few samples of this study predate the infection). Cell type and time point are not known. In DNA form, the CDR3 reads TGTGCCAGCAGCTCTACAGGGGAGCAGTACTTC. Its translation: CASSSTGEQYF.